A single sample is the source of the 11 T cell receptor beta chains below, sequenced in a study of regulatory T cells in long-lasting Graves disease. As to time point: newly diagnosed GD, antithyroid drugs for less than 3 months. Making the TCR library involved RNA that had been extracted from PBMCs. CDR3 regions were amplified by Arm-PCR using iRepertoire HTBI primers to build TCR beta libraries. TCRdb itself ran the multiplex PCR reads through MiXCR, one entry per CDR3 protein. Of about 450,000 distinct CDR3 sequences listed, 11% to 15% were seen once; the top ten hold about a sixth. The data were also submitted as part of a second study, on T cells in Graves' hyperthyroidism and ophthalmopathy.

Here the sequenced sample was peripheral blood mononuclear cells (PBMCs), taken at new diagnosis, from a patient treated with antithyroid drugs. These receptor sequences come from a woman in her 50s with Graves disease.

This clonotype was counted between two and nine times. The CDR3 sequence is CASSEGVGQETQYF. In DNA form, the CDR3 reads TGTGCCAGCAGCGAGGGGGTTGGTCAAGAGACCCAGTACTTC. The chain recombines TRBV9 with TRBJ2-5; D is possibly TRBD1 (6 bases). V was clipped by 3 bases and J by 2 bases, with 11 bases between them. The CDR3 sequence is 14 residues long. CDR1 and CDR2 from the germline V gene are SGDLS and YYNGEE. Based on the CDR3 plus reference TRBV9 and TRBJ2-5, the full variable domain is DSGVTQTPKHLITATGQRVTLRCSPRSGDLSVYWYQQSLDQGLQFLIQYYNGEERAKGNILERFSAQQFPDLHSELNLSSLELGDSALYFCASSEGVGQETQYFGPGTRLLVL.

This clonotype was seen once. J is TRBJ2-3 and V is TRBV2, with 7 bases that match TRBD2. V trimming: 6 bases; J trimming: 3 bases; junction bases outside the gene matches: 9. CDR3 length: 15 residues. Germline CDR1 is SNHLY and CDR2 is FYNNEI. The CDR3 spells CASRSGLVFTDTQYF. The CDR3 region has the DNA TGTGCCAGCAGAAGCGGACTAGTGTTTACAGATACGCAGTATTTT.

This clonotype was counted a few times. The V and J genes are TRBV14 and TRBJ1-1, with a possible D match to TRBD1 (5 bases). The V gene's germline CDR1 is SGHDN and CDR2 FVKESK. The CDR3 covers 15 residues. V shed 1 base and J shed 0 bases, with 9 bases lying between them. This CDR3 reads CASSQGRGVNTEAFF. DNA for the CDR3: TGTGCCAGCAGCCAAGGCCGGGGGGTGAACACTGAAGCTTTCTTT.

This clonotype was seen at least ten times. This sequence joins TRBV6-2 or TRBV6-3 and TRBJ1-1; TRBD1 matches at 11 bases. Germline CDR1 MNHEY, CDR2 SVGEGT. Trimming cost V 5 bases and J 0 bases; bases outside gene matches: 8. CDR3 length: 17 residues. The CDR3 sequence: CASSQPWTGGVNTEAFF. The DNA of the CDR3 is TGTGCCAGCAGTCAACCCTGGACAGGGGGCGTGAACACTGAAGCTTTCTTT.

In the case of this clonotype: This sequence may be a read error, since a much larger clone differs from it by one base. The chain couples TRBV28 to TRBJ2-5; the D gene is possibly TRBD1 (5 bases). Per germline, CDR1 MDHEN and CDR2 SYDVKM. The germline V and J ends were trimmed by 6 bases and 5 bases, with 16 bases remaining between them. CDR3 size: 14 residues. CDR3 in amino acids: CASSPMGLEETQYF. The DNA for the CDR3 is TGTGCCAGCAGCCCCATGGGGCTAGAGGAGACCCAGTACTTC.

There are a few counts of this clonotype. The V gene is TRBV6-1, the J gene TRBJ1-4; a possible D gene is TRBD1 (5 bases). The ends were cut back, 7 bases at V and 8 bases at J, with 17 bases in the middle. Germline values: CDR1 MNHNS, CDR2 SASEGT. The CDR3 spans 14 residues. CDR3 sequence: CASTTGLGVEKLFF. CDR3 sequence (DNA): TGTGCCAGCACAACCGGGTTGGGGGTGGAAAAACTGTTTTTT.

This clonotype was picked up a small number of times. One end of the junction fails to match germline, which may point to a read error. This sequence joins TRBV7-9 and TRBJ2-7, with a weak D call TRBD1 (5 bases). This CDR3 is 13 amino acids long. CDR1 SEHNR and CDR2 FQNEAQ come from the germline V gene (reference sequence). The CDR3 protein is CTSSPGSRDEQYF. As DNA, the CDR3 is TGTACCAGCAGCCCAGGGTCCCGGGACGAGCAGTACTTC.

This clonotype has a count of ten or more. The genes are TRBV29-1 and TRBJ2-7, with D perhaps assigned TRBD1 or TRBD2 (5 bases each). The CDR3 is 13 amino acids. Trimming cost V 7 bases and J 4 bases, with 17 bases left between them. Per the germline V gene, CDR1 is SQVTM and CDR2 is ANQGSEA. The DNA of the CDR3 is TGCAGCGCCTTTCCCCCGGGGCGGTACGAGCAGTACTTC. This sequence encodes CSAFPPGRYEQYF.

Only a few counts were recorded for this clonotype. The chain joins TRBV20-1 to TRBJ2-1; tentative D call: TRBD1 (6 bases). CDR1 and CDR2 from the germline V gene are DFQATT and SNEGSKA (reference sequence). V shed 0 bases and J shed 2 bases, with 11 bases lying between them. The CDR3 runs to 15 residues. The CDR3 nucleotides read TGCAGTGCTAGAGATCAGGGACACACCTACAATGAGCAGTTCTTC. It codes for CSARDQGHTYNEQFF.

V usage is TRBV7-2 and J usage is TRBJ2-3, with D unresolved. The CDR3 runs 18 residues. V dropped 4 bases and J dropped 2 bases, with 22 bases sitting between them. Germline loops: CDR1 SGHTA, CDR2 FQGNSA. The CDR3 loop reads CASSSRSVRWAITDTQYF. In DNA form, the CDR3 reads TGTGCCAGCAGCTCCCGTTCGGTTAGGTGGGCTATCACAGATACGCAGTATTTT.

There are many counts of this clonotype. This chain links TRBV18 with TRBJ2-1; 8 bases match TRBD2. The CDR3 is made up of 15 amino acids. Germline values: CDR1 KGHSH, CDR2 LQKENI. V lost 1 base, J lost 3 bases, and 2 bases stayed unmatched. Here the CDR3 DNA reads TGTGCCAGCTCACCACAGCGGGAGTACTACAATGAGCAGTTCTTC. This translates into CASSPQREYYNEQFF.